This T cell receptor beta chain was captured by sequencing in a study of blood T cell repertoires in COVID-19. In the authors' workflow: Using reference gene primer amplification, nucleated cell counts were estimated. Sequenced by immunoSEQ multiplex PCR; TCRdb stores in-frame clones only, minus some. Clone size and V and J calls were adopted from that table, with D and trimming inferred from the DNA. The sample records approximately 480,000 clones, 89% being singletons. J lost 5 bases, V lost 1 base, and 6 bases had no gene match. This CDR3 comprises 15 residues. Germline assignment: CDR1 MGHRA and CDR2 YSYEKL.

This chain uses TRBV4-1 with TRBJ2-5, with 8 bases fitting TRBD2. The source material was peripheral blood. The sequence was obtained from a man aged 18-30 years with COVID-19, enrolled during active disease. CDR3: CASSQVTGGVETQYF. CDR3 bases: TGCGCCAGCAGCCAAGTTACGGGAGGGGTTGAGACCCAGTACTTC.